A selection of T cell receptor beta chains follows, all from one sample in a study of cytomegalovirus exposure and HLA in healthy donors. Method: immunoSEQ multiplex PCR; TCRdb's copy keeps in-frame clones and lacks some. This sample yields about 160,000 clones, of which less than 80% are seen a single time; 4.3% belongs to the top ten. Sequencing was carried out using PBMCs. Every receptor here comes from a man aged 40-55 years in good health and CMV-seronegative. Both conserved end residues are part of each CDR3. D genes are given only for firm matches. For some rows the clone size is stated as once, few or many, or as a class when expanded; others skip it.

j_call,v_call,clone_size,d_call,cdr3_nt,cdr3_aa
TRBJ1-6,TRBV28,few,TRBD1,TGTGCCAGTACTAAGCTAGGGACAGGGGTAGGTTCACCCCTCCACTTT,CASTKLGTGVGSPLHF
TRBJ2-3,TRBV1,NA,NA,TGCACCAGCAGCCAGGGCACCGGGACTAGCGGCACAGATACGCAGTATTTT,CTSSQGTGTSGTDTQYF
TRBJ2-1,TRBV9,NA,TRBD2,TGTGCCAGCAGCGTAGAGGTAGCGGGGTATGAGCAGTTCTTC,CASSVEVAGYEQFF
TRBJ1-2,TRBV5-4,NA,NA,TGTGCCAGCAGCCACCCCTGGGTCGGGGCTAACTATGGCTACACCTTC,CASSHPWVGANYGYTF
TRBJ2-7,TRBV19,NA,TRBD2,TGTGCCAGTAGTTTTTCAGGGAGGGCCTACGAGCAGTACTTC,CASSFSGRAYEQYF
TRBJ2-1,TRBV2,NA,TRBD2,TGTGCCAGAGGACTAGCGGGGTTCAATGAGCAGTTCTTC,CARGLAGFNEQFF
TRBJ2-2,TRBV5-6,NA,NA,TGTGCCAGCAGCTTGAATCTAGGGCAGGGATACACCGGGGAGCTGTTTTTT,CASSLNLGQGYTGELFF
TRBJ2-7,TRBV5-6,NA,NA,TGTGCCAGCAGCTCCCGGTACGAGCAGTACTTC,CASSSRYEQYF
TRBJ1-5,TRBV30,once,NA,TGTGCCTGGAGCACCGAGTCGGTATATCAGCCCCAGCATTTT,CAWSTESVYQPQHF
TRBJ2-1,TRBV6-5,NA,NA,TGTGCCAGCAGTTACTCTAGCGGTGGGGATTACAATGAGCAGTTCTTC,CASSYSSGGDYNEQFF
TRBJ2-5,TRBV5-1,NA,NA,TGCGCCAGCAGCCCCATGGGGGGTCCGGCCCAGTACTTC,CASSPMGGPAQYF
TRBJ2-7,TRBV19,NA,NA,TGTGCCAGTAGTATCTATGGGCGGGGAGGTGCGTACGAGCAGTACTTC,CASSIYGRGGAYEQYF
TRBJ2-3,TRBV2,NA,TRBD1,TGTGCCAGCAGACGACAGGGGAACACAGATACGCAGTATTTT,CASRRQGNTDTQYF
TRBJ2-3,TRBV6-6,few,NA,TGTGCCAGCAGTCCCCCAGACAGAGATACGCAGTATTTT,CASSPPDRDTQYF